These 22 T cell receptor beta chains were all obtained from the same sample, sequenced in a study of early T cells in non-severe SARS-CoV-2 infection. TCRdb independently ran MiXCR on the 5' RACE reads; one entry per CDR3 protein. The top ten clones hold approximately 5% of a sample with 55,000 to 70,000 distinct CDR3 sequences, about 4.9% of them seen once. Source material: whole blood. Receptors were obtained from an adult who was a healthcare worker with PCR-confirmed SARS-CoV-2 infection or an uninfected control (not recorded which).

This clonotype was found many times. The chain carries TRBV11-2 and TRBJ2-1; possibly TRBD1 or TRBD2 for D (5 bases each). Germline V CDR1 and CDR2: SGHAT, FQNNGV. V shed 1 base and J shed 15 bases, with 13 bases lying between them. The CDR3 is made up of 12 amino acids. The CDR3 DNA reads TGTGCCAGCAGCTTAGTCAGCCCGGGACCGTTCTTC. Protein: CASSLVSPGPFF.

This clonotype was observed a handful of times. The CDR3 is CASSQSRRTGGSEQYF. The CDR3 coding sequence is TGTGCCAGCAGCCAGTCCCGAAGGACAGGGGGCAGCGAGCAGTACTTC. The chain carries TRBV7-9 and TRBJ2-7; 11 positions match TRBD1. Losses at the gene ends were 5 bases for V and 6 bases for J; bases not matched to a gene: 12. The length of the CDR3 is 16 residues. The V gene's germline CDR1 is SEHNR and CDR2 FQNEAQ (reference sequence). The complete variable domain, with remaining parts taken from reference TRBV7-9 and TRBJ2-7, reads DTGVSQNPRHKITKRGQNVTFRCDPISEHNRLYWYRQTLGQGPEFLTYFQNEAQLEKSRLLSDRFSAERPKGSFSTLEIQRTEQGDSAMYLCASSQSRRTGGSEQYFGPGTRLTVT.

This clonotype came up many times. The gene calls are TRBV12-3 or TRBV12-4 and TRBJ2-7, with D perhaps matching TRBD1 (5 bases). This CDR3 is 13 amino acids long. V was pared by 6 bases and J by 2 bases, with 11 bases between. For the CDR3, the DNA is TGTGCCAGCAGATACGCAGGGACCTACGAGCAGTACTTC. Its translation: CASRYAGTYEQYF.

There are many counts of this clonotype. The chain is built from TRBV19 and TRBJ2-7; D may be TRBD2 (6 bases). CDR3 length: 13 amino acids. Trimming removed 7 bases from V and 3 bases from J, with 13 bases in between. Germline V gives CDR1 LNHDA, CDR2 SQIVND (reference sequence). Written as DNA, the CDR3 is TGTGCCAGTACTCCCGGGGGTATCTACGAGCAGTACTTC. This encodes CASTPGGIYEQYF.

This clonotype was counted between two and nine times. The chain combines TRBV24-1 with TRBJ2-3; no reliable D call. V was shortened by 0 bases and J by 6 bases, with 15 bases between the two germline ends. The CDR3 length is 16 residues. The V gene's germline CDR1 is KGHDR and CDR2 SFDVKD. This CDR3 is CATSDLPGRASDTQYF. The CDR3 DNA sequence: TGTGCCACCAGTGATTTGCCAGGCCGGGCAAGCGATACGCAGTATTTT.

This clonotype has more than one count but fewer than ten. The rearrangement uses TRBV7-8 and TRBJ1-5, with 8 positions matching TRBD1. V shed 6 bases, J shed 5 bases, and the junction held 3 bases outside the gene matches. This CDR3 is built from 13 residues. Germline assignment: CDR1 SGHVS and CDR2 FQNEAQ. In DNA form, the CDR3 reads TGTGCCAGCAGAGGACAGGGCCATCAGCCCCAGCATTTT. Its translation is CASRGQGHQPQHF.

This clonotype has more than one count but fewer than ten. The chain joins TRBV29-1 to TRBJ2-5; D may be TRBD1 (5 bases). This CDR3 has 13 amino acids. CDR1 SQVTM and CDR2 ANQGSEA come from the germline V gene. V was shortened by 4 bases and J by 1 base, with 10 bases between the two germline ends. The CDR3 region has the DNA TGCAGCGTTGCCCGAGACAGCCAAGAGACCCAGTACTTC. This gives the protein CSVARDSQETQYF.

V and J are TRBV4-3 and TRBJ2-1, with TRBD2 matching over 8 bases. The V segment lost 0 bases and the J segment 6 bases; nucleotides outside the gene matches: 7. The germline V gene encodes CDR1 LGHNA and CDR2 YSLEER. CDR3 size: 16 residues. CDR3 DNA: TGCGCCAGCAGCCAAGATTATGGGCGGGAGGTCAATGAGCAGTTCTTC. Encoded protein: CASSQDYGREVNEQFF.

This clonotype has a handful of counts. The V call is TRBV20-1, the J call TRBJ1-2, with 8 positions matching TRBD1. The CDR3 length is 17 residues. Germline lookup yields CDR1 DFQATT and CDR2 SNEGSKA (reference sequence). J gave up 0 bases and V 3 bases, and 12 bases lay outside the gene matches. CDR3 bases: TGCAGTGCTAGGAAAGGGACAGGAACGTTAGCTAACTATGGCTACACCTTC. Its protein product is CSARKGTGTLANYGYTF.

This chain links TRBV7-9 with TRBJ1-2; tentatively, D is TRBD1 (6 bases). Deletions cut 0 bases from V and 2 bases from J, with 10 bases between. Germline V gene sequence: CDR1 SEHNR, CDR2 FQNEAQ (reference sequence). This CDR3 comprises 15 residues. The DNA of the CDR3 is TGTGCCAGCAGCTTAGCGTCAGGGGAGAACTATGGCTACACCTTC. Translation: CASSLASGENYGYTF.

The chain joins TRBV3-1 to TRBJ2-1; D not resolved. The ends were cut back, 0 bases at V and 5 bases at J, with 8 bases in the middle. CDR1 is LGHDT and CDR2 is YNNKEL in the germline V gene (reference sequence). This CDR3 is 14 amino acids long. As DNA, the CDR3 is TGTGCCAGCAGCCAAGATCTCAGTCACAATGAGCAGTTCTTC. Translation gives CASSQDLSHNEQFF.

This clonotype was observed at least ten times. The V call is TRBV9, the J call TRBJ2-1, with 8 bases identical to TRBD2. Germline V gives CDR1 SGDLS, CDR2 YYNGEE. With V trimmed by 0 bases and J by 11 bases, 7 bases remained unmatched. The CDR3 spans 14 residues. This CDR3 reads CASSVEGSGMKQFF. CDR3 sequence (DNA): TGTGCCAGCAGCGTAGAGGGTAGCGGGATGAAGCAGTTCTTC. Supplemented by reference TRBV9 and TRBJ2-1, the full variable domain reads DSGVTQTPKHLITATGQRVTLRCSPRSGDLSVYWYQQSLDQGLQFLIQYYNGEERAKGNILERFSAQQFPDLHSELNLSSLELGDSALYFCASSVEGSGMKQFFGPGTRLTVL.

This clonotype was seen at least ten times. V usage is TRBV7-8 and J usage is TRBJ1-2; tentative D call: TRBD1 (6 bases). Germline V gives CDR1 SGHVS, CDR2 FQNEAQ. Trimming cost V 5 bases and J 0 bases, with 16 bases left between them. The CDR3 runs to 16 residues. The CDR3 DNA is TGTGCCAGCAGCCCTACGCGGACAGAAGCTAACTATGGCTACACCTTC. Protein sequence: CASSPTRTEANYGYTF.

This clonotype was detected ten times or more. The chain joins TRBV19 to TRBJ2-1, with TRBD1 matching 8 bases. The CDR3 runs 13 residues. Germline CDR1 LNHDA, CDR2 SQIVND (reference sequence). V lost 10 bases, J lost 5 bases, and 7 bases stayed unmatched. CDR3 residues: CATGQGSNNEQFF. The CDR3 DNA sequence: TGTGCCACCGGACAGGGTTCGAACAATGAGCAGTTCTTC.

CDR3 in amino acids: CASSLADGDTQYF. The CDR3, as DNA: TGTGCCAGCAGCTTAGCGGATGGAGATACGCAGTATTTT. V usage is TRBV7-2 and J usage is TRBJ2-3; D gene uncertain. The CDR3 has 13 residues. The germline V gene encodes CDR1 SGHTA and CDR2 FQGNSA. V lost 0 bases and J 5 bases, leaving 6 bases between the germline ends.

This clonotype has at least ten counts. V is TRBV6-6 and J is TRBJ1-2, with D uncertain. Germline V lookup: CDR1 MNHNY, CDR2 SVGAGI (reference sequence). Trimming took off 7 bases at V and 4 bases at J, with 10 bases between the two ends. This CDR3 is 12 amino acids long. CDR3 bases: TGTGCCAGCATGGGGAGGAGCTATGGCTACACCTTC. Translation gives CASMGRSYGYTF.

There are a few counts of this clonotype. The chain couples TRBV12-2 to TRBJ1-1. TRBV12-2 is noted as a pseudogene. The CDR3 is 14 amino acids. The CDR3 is CASPCPVGEGEAFF. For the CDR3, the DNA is TGTGCAAGTCCCTGCCCCGTGGGGGAGGGTGAAGCTTTCTTT.

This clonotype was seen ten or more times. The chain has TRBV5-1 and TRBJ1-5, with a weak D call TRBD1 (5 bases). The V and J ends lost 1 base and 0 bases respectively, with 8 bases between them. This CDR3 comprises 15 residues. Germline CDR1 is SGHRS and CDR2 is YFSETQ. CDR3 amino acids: CASSLSGVSNQPQHF. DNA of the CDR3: TGCGCCAGCAGCTTGTCGGGGGTTAGCAATCAGCCCCAGCATTTT.

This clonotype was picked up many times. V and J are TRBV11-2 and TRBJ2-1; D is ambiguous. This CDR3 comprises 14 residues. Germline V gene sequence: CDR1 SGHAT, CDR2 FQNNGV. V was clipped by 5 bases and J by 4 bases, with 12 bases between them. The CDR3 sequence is CASSTYSVYNEQFF. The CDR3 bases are TGTGCCAGCAGCACCTACAGCGTTTACAATGAGCAGTTCTTC.

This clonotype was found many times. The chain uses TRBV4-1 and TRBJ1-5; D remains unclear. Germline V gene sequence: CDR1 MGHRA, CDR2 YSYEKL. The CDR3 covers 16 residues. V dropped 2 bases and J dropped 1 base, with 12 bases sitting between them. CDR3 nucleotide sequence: TGCGCCAGCAGCCAATCAGGAATGGGCAGCAATCAGCCCCAGCATTTT. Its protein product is CASSQSGMGSNQPQHF.

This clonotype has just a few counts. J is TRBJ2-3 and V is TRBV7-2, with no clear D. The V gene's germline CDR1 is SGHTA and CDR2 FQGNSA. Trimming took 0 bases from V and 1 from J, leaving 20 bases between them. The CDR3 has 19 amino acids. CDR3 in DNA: TGTGCCAGCAGCTTAGCGCTCTCCCGGTCGAGTGGAGGCACAGATACGCAGTATTTT. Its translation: CASSLALSRSSGGTDTQYF.

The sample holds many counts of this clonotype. As DNA, the CDR3 is TGTGCCACCAGCAGAGAGGTAGCGGGGGCTATCAATGAGCAGTTCTTC. It yields the protein CATSREVAGAINEQFF. J is TRBJ2-1 and V is TRBV15, with 9 nucleotides matching TRBD2. V lost 0 bases and J lost 6; bases outside the gene matches: 6. The CDR3 has 16 residues. The germline gives CDR1 LNHNV, CDR2 YYDKDF (reference sequence).